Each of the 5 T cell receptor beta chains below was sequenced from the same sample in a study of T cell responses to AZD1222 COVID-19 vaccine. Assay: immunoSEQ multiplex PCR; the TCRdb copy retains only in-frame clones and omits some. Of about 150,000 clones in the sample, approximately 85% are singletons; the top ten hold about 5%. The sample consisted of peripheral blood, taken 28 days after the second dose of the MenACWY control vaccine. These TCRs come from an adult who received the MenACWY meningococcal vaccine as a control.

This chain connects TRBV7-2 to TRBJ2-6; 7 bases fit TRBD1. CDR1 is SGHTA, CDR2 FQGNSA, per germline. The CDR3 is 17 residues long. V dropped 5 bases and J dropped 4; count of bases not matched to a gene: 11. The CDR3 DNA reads TGTGCCAGCAGCCCAACCGGACAGGTACCCGGGGCCAACGTCCTGACTTTC. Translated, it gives CASSPTGQVPGANVLTF.

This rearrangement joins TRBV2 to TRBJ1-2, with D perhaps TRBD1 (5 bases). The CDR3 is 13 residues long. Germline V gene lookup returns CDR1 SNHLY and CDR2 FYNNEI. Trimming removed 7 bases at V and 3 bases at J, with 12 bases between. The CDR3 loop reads CASIGGRHYGYTF. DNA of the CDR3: TGTGCCAGCATTGGGGGACGTCACTATGGCTACACCTTC.

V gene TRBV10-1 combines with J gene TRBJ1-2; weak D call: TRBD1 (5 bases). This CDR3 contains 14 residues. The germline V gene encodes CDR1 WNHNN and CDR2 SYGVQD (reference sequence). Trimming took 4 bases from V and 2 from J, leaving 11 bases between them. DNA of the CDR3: TGCGCCAGCAGTGGTGGGGCCGAGAACTATGGCTACACCTTC. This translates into CASSGGAENYGYTF.

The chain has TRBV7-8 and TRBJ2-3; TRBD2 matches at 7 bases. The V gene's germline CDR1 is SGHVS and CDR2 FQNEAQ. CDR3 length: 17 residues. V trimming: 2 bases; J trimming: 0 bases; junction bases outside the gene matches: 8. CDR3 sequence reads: CASSLPRRERSTDTQYF. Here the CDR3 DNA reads TGTGCCAGCAGCTTACCGCGGCGGGAGAGGAGCACAGATACGCAGTATTTT.

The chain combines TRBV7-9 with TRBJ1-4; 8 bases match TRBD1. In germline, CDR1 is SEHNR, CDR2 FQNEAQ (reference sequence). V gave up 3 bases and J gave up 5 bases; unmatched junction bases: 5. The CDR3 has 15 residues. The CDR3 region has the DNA TGTGCCAGCAGCTTCACAGGGGGGGAAAATGAAAAACTGTTTTTT. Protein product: CASSFTGGENEKLFF. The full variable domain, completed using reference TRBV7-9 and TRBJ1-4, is DTGVSQNPRHKITKRGQNVTFRCDPISEHNRLYWYRQTLGQGPEFLTYFQNEAQLEKSRLLSDRFSAERPKGSFSTLEIQRTEQGDSAMYLCASSFTGGENEKLFFGSGTQLSVL.